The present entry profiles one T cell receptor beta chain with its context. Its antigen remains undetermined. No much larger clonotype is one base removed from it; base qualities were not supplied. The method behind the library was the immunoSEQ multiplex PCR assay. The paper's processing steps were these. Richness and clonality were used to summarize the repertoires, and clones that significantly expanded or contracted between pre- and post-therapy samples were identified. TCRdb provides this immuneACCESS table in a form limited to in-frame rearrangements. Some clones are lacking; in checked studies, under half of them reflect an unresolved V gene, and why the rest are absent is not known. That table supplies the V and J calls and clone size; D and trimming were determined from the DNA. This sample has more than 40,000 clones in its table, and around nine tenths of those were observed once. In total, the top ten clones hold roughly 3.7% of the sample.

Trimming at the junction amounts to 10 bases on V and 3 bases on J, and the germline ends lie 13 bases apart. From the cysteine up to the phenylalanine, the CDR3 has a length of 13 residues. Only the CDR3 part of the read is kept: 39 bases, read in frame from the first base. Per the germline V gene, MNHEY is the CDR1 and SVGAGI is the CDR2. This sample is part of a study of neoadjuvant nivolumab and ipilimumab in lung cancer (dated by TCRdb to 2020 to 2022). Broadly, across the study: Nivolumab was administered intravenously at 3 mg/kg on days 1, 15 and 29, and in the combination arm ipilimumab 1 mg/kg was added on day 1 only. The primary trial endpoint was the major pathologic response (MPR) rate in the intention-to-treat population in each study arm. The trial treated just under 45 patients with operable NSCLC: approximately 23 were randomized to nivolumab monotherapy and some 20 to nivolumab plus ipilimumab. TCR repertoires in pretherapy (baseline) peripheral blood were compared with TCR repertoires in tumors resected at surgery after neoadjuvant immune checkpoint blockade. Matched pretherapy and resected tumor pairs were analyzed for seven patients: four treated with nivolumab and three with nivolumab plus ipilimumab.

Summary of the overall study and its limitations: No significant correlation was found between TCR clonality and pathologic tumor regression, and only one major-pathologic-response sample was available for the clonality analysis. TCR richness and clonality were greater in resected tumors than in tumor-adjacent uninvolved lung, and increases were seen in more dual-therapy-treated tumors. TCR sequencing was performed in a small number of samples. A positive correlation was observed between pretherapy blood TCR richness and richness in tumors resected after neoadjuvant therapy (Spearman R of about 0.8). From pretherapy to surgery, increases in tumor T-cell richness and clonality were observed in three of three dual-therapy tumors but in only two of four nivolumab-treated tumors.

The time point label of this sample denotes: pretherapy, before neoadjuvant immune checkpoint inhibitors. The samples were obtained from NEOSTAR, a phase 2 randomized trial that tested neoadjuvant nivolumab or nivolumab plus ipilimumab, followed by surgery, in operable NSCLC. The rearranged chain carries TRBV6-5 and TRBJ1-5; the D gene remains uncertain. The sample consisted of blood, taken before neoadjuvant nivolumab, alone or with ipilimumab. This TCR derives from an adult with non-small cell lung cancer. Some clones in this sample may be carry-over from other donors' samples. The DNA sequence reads TGTGCCACCTACAACTTACTCAATCAGCCCCAGCATTTT. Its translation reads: CATYNLLNQPQHF.